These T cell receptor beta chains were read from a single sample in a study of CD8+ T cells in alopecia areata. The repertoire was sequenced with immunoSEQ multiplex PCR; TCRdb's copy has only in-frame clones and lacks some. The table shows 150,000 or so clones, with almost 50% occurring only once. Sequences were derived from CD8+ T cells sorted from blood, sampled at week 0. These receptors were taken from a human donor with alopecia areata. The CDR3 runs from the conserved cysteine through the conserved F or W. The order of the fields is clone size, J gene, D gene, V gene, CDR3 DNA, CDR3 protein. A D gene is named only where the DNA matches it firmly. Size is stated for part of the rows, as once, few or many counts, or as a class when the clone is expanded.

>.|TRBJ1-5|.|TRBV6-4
TGTGCCAGCAGCGCATATAGCAATCAGCCCCAGCATTTT
CASSAYSNQPQHF
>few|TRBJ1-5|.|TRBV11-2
TGTGCCAGCAGCTTGCGGTCCGGCAATCAGCCCCAGCATTTT
CASSLRSGNQPQHF
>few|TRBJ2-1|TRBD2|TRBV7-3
TGTGCCAGCAGCTCGACTAGCGGGGAACCTTACAATGAGCAGTTCTTC
CASSSTSGEPYNEQFF
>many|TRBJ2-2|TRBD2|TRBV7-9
TGTGCCAGCAGCTTCGGACTAGCACTCACCGGGGAGCTGTTTTTT
CASSFGLALTGELFF
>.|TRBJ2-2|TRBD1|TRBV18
TGTGCCAGCTCAGGGGACAGCGGGGAGCTGTTTTTT
CASSGDSGELFF
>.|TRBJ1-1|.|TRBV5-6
TGTGCCAGCAGCTTAGGGGACGCGAGGACTGAAGCTTTCTTT
CASSLGDARTEAFF
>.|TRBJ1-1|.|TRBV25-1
TGTGCCAGCCAACCCACAGAGAACACTGAAGCTTTCTTT
CASQPTENTEAFF
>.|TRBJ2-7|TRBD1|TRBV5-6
TGTGCCAACAGCTCGACAGGGGATGAGCAGTACTTC
CANSSTGDEQYF
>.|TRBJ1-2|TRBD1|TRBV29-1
TGCAGCGTTGAAGGAAGAGGGGGCGATGGCTACACCTTC
CSVEGRGGDGYTF
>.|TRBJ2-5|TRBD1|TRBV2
TGTGCCAGCAGAGTACAGGGGGCTGCGGAGACCCAGTACTTC
CASRVQGAAETQYF
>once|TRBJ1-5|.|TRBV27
TGTGCCAGCAGTTATGGGCGAAATCAGCCCCAGCATTTT
CASSYGRNQPQHF
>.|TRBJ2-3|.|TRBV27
TGTGCCAGCAGGCCGTTTAAGACAGATACGCAGTATTTT
CASRPFKTDTQYF
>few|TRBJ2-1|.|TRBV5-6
TGTGCCAGCAGCTTGTTCCACAATGAGCAGTTCTTC
CASSLFHNEQFF
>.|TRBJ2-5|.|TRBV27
TGTGCCAGCGGGCCCCTCCAAGAGACCCAGTACTTC
CASGPLQETQYF
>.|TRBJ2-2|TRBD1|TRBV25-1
TGTGCCAGCAGTGTCCGGGACAGGGTTTTCGGGGAGCTGTTTTTT
CASSVRDRVFGELFF
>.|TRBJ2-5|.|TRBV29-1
TGCAGCGTCGACTTGGGCCTCTTGACCCAGTACTTC
CSVDLGLLTQYF
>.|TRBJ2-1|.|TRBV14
TGTGCCAGCAGTACGGTTCCGGGGACCTACAATGAGCAGTTCTTC
CASSTVPGTYNEQFF
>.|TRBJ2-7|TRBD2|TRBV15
TGTGCCACCAGCCAACCGGGACTAAGCTCCTACGAGCAGTACTTC
CATSQPGLSSYEQYF
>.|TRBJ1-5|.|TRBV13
TGTGCCAGCAGCTTACAGGGTAGCAATCAGCCCCAGCATTTT
CASSLQGSNQPQHF
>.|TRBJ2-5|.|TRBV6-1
TGTGCCAGCAGTTTAGGAGAAGCAGAGACCCAGTACTTC
CASSLGEAETQYF
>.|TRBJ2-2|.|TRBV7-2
TGTGCCAGCAGCTCCCCCCGGGCCGGGGAGCTGTTTTTT
CASSSPRAGELFF
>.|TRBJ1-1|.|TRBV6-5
TGTGCCAGCAGTGGAGGGACGAACACTGAAGCTTTCTTT
CASSGGTNTEAFF
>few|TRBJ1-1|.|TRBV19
TGTGCCAGTAGCCCTACAGCGTACACTGAAGCTTTCTTT
CASSPTAYTEAFF
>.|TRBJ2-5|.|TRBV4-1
TGCGCCAGCAGCCACGGGCGGGGCTTCCAAGAGACCCAGTACTTC
CASSHGRGFQETQYF
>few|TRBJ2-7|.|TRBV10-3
TGTGCCATCAGTGACGAGACAAGCTCCTACGAGCAGTACTTC
CAISDETSSYEQYF
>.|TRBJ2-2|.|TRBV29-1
TGCAGCGTTGAAGATTTGGTCGACACCGGGGAGCTGTTTTTT
CSVEDLVDTGELFF
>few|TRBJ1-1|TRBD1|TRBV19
TGTGCCAGTAGCCCCGGGACAGGGTTGAACACTGAAGCTTTCTTT
CASSPGTGLNTEAFF
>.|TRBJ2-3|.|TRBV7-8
TGTGCCAGCAGCCTCCACGGGTGGGGGGGCACAGATACGCAGTATTTT
CASSLHGWGGTDTQYF
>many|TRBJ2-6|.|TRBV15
TGTGCCACCAGCCTCGACAGGAGCTCTGGGGCCAACGTCCTGACTTTC
CATSLDRSSGANVLTF
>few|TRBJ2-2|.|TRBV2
TGTGCCAGCAGTGGGTCCAACACCGGGGAGCTGTTTTTT
CASSGSNTGELFF
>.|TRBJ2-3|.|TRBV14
TGTGCCAGCAGCCAAGCCGAGACTATATTCCTCACAGATACGCAGTATTTT
CASSQAETIFLTDTQYF